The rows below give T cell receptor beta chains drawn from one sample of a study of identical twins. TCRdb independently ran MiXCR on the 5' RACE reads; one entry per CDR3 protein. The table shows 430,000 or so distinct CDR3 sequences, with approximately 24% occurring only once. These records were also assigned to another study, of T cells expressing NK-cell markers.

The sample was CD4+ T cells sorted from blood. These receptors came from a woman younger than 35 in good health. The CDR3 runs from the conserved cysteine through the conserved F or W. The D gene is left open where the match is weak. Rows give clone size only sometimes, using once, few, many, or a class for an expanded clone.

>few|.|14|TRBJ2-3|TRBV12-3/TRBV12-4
CASRLNAGADTQYF
TGTGCCAGCAGACTTAACGCAGGGGCAGATACGCAGTATTTT
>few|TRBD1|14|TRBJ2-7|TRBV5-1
CASSPTGVIYEQYF
TGCGCCAGCAGCCCGACAGGGGTAATTTACGAGCAGTACTTC
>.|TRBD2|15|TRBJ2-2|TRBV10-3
CASRGSGGQSGELFF
TGTGCCTCAAGAGGAAGCGGGGGGCAATCCGGGGAGCTGTTTTTT
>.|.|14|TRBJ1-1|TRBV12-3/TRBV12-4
CASGLEGGGTEAFF
TGTGCCAGCGGGCTCGAGGGGGGAGGCACTGAAGCTTTCTTT
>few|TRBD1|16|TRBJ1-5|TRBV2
CASRETGGEGNQPQHF
TGTGCCAGCAGAGAAACAGGGGGCGAGGGCAATCAGCCCCAGCATTTT
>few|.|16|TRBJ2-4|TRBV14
CASSQVAQGAKNIQYF
TGTGCCAGCAGCCAAGTTGCCCAAGGAGCCAAAAACATTCAGTACTTC
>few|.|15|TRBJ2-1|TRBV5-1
CASSWGHLRANEQFF
TGCGCCAGCAGCTGGGGACACCTAAGAGCCAATGAGCAGTTCTTC
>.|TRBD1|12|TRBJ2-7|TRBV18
CASSLGQREQYF
TGTGCCAGCTCACTGGGACAGCGCGAGCAGTACTTC
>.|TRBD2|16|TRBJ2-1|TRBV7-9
CASSLATSGAYNEQFF
TGTGCCAGCAGCTTAGCGACTAGCGGGGCCTACAATGAGCAGTTCTTC
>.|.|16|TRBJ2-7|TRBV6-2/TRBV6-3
CASSYWVLDTTYEQYF
TGTGCCAGCAGTTATTGGGTCCTCGATACAACCTACGAGCAGTACTTC
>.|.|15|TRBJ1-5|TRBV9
CASSYSGTKDQPQHF
TGTGCCAGCAGCTATAGTGGGACAAAGGACCAGCCCCAGCATTTT
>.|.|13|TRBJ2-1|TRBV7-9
CASSLTGLDEQFF
TGTGCCAGCAGTCTTACAGGGCTCGATGAGCAGTTCTTC
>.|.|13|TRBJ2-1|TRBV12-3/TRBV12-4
CASSLIRLRGQFF
TGTGCCAGCAGTTTAATTAGGCTTCGGGGGCAGTTCTTC
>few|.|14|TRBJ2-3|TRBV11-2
CASSLVTATDTQYF
TGTGCCAGCAGCTTAGTTACAGCCACAGATACGCAGTATTTT
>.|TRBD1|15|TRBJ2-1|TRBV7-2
CASSAGQGSYNEQFF
TGTGCCAGCAGCGCGGGACAGGGCTCCTACAATGAGCAGTTCTTC
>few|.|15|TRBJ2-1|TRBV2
CASRDTAFSYNEQFF
TGTGCCAGCAGGGATACAGCGTTCTCCTACAATGAGCAGTTCTTC
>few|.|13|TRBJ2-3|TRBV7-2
CASKRSGSDTQYF
TGTGCCTCCAAGCGGTCAGGGTCAGATACGCAGTATTTT
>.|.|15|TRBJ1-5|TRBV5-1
CASSVAGTTNQPQHF
TGCGCCAGCAGCGTGGCCGGGACCACAAATCAGCCCCAGCATTTT
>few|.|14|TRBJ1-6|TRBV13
CASSSTGTNSPLHF
TGTGCCAGCAGTTCAACAGGGACTAATTCACCCCTCCACTTT
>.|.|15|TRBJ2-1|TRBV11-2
CASSPLSNPGNEQFF
TGTGCCAGCAGCCCCCTTTCTAACCCGGGAAATGAGCAGTTCTTC
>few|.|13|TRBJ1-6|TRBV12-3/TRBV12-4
CASSLDRRSPLHF
TGTGCCAGCAGTTTGGACAGACGTTCACCCCTCCACTTT
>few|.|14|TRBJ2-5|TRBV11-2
CASSLDLVFETQYF
TGTGCCAGCAGCTTAGACCTAGTGTTTGAGACCCAGTACTTC